This TCR beta chain was recovered during a study of blood T cells in healthy people across ages. Germline CDR1 is PRHDT and CDR2 is FYEKMQ (reference sequence). V dropped 4 bases and J dropped 2; count of bases not matched to a gene: 6. CDR3 length: 15 residues. Together with a sample-barcoded 5' primer, a J-beta primer mix was included in a second PCR lasting roughly 7 to 11 cycles. TCRdb re-called the 5' RACE reads through MiXCR, storing one row per CDR3 protein. The sample includes fewer than 2 million distinct CDR3 sequences, roughly two fifths seen only once; the top ten take about 23%. The chain uses TRBV13 and TRBJ2-3; 7 bases align to TRBD1. The sample comprised blood. This receptor was identified in a human donor in good health. This CDR3 is CASSYGQDFTDTQYF. The CDR3 DNA is TGTGCCAGCAGCTACGGACAGGACTTCACAGATACGCAGTATTTT.